This T cell receptor beta chain was found in a study of memory CD4+ T cells and cytomegalovirus serostatus (dated by TCRdb to about 2019). Study-wide context: The cohort comprised some 35 healthy Belgian adults, 9 CMV seropositive and roughly 25 CMV seronegative. To replicate a published TCR-based CMV serostatus classifier, the study sequenced CD4+ memory TCRbeta repertoires from a Belgian cohort whose cytomegalovirus serostatus was known. The investigation overall reported the following: On the Belgian cohort, the classifier based on the original framework reached a median bootstrapped AUC of approximately 0.95, with a 95% CI of 0.76-1.00. For predicting CMV serostatus, the median bootstrapped AUC was approximately 0.95 using the original framework and about 0.9 using a US-trained random forest. Only CD4+CD45RO+ memory cells were sequenced, in contrast to the original study, in which naive and memory CD4+ and CD8+ populations were covered. The results were interpreted as suggesting that the CMV-associated TCR signature is mostly present in the CD4+ memory repertoire. Among the 150 or so previously reported CMV-associated TCRbeta sequences, 60 to 70 showed up in the CD4+ memory repertoires, with each one found in between one and five individuals.

The Quick-DNA Microprep Kit was used to extract genomic DNA from the sorted cells. Amplification of TCRbeta DNA was done with the immunoSEQ hsTCRbeta kit, following the protocol from the manufacturer. An Illumina MiSeq instrument was used to sequence the TCRbeta libraries. The authors' analysis ran thus. Once out-of-frame sequences had been removed, 2,204,828 distinct TCRbeta sequences were left, which works out to an average of roughly 64,000 per individual. Each individual was scored using the number of some 160 previously reported CMV-associated TCRbeta sequences that the individual carried and the total number of productive distinct TCRbeta sequences. A beta-binomial model was reimplemented in Python, and scikit-learn random forests with default parameters were trained on US cohort data. Classifier performance on the Belgian cohort was reported as the median AUC with percentile confidence intervals calculated over 10,000 bootstrap iterations. TCRdb re-hosts the immuneACCESS table, in-frame sequences only. Its copies lack some clones; in the studies checked, an unresolved V gene accounts for under half of them, and the cause for the rest is not known. V and J calls plus clone size are reproduced from that table; the DNA served to infer D and trimming. The sample records about 31,000 clones, roughly 80% of which are singletons. The top ten constitute less than 0.65% of the sample.

Regarding this clone: Its antigen target is currently unknown. No much larger clone exists at a distance of one base, and base qualities are not known.

After removal of 3 bases from V and 4 bases from J, the junction retains 4 bases not matched to a gene. The CDR3 sequence holds 15 residues, the cysteine and phenylalanine included. Only the CDR3 DNA is retained, 45 bases long and in frame from the first base. From the germline V gene, CDR1 is KGHSH and CDR2 is LQKENI. A FACSAria II was used to sort memory CD4+ T cells, defined as single viable CD3+CD4+CD8-CD45RO+ cells. CMV serostatus was determined using a Roche Elecsys assay that detects serum IgG against CMV pp150, pp28, p38 and p52. Once the samples were thawed, total CD4+ T cells were enriched through positive selection using CD4 magnetic microbeads. The samples came from a different study that was designed specifically to examine the CD4+ T cell memory repertoire. Peripheral blood mononuclear cells were isolated and cryopreserved following standard operating procedures; serum was stored at -80 °C. The staining relied on CD3-PerCP (BW264/56), CD4-APC (RPA-T4), CD45RO-PE (UCHT1) and CD8-Pacific Orange (3B5) antibodies, and Sytox blue was used to exclude non-viable cells.

The source of this sequence is an adult in good health and CMV-seronegative. Some clones in this sample may be carry-over from other donors' samples. The sequence links TRBV18 to TRBJ1-5; 9 central bases correspond to TRBD1. Sequencing input: memory CD4+ T cells from blood. The CDR3 amino acid sequence is: CASSPSTGGNQPQHF. Read as DNA, the sequence is TGTGCCAGCTCACCTTCGACAGGGGGGAATCAGCCCCAGCATTTT.